The 24 T cell receptor beta chains below all came from one sample that was sequenced in a study of blood T cell repertoires in COVID-19. Profiling relied on immunoSEQ multiplex PCR, and the TCRdb table lists in-frame clones only, not all of them. The data hold tens of thousands of clones, with less than 95% observed a single time. Source material: peripheral blood. These receptors were taken from a woman aged 40 to 50 with active COVID-19.

The chain joins TRBV3-1 (or the pseudogene TRBV3-2) to TRBJ1-1; the D is unclear. Germline-derived CDR1 and CDR2 are LGHDT and YNNKEL (reference sequence). The V end lost 1 base, the J end lost 7 bases, and 13 bases lay between the germline ends. The CDR3 sequence is 14 residues long. This chain's CDR3 is CASSQAGTRNEAFF. The CDR3 bases are TGTGCCAGCAGCCAAGCCGGCACCAGGAATGAAGCTTTCTTT.

The chain carries TRBV10-3 and TRBJ1-1; TRBD1 agrees at 8 bases. The CDR3 loop spans 13 amino acids. Germline V lookup: CDR1 ENHRY, CDR2 SYGVKD. V lost 7 bases to trimming and J lost 5 bases; unmatched junction nucleotides: 6. The CDR3: CAIIGNRGTEAFF. In DNA, the CDR3 is TGTGCCATCATCGGGAACAGGGGGACTGAAGCTTTCTTT.

This chain uses TRBV7-2 with TRBJ2-4; 7 bases align to TRBD1. This CDR3 region has 16 residues. Germline values: CDR1 SGHTA, CDR2 FQGNSA. Trimming cost V 4 bases and J 9 bases; bases outside gene matches: 15. DNA of the CDR3: TGTGCCAGCAGCTCAGGACAGAAGCTGCCAGGGGGCATTCAGTACTTC. It codes for CASSSGQKLPGGIQYF.

The chain couples TRBV2 to TRBJ1-2; TRBD1 is a possible D gene (6 bases). The V gene lost 1 base and the J gene lost 8 bases, with 11 bases spanning the gap. The CDR3 extends over 13 amino acids. CDR1 is SNHLY and CDR2 is FYNNEI in the germline V gene. The CDR3 region is CASSEVQGKGYTF. The CDR3 region has the DNA TGTGCCAGCAGTGAAGTCCAGGGGAAGGGCTACACCTTC. Looking up the rest from reference TRBV2 and TRBJ1-2 gives the full variable domain: EPEVTQTPSHQVTQMGQEVILRCVPISNHLYFYWYRQILGQKVEFLVSFYNNEISEKSEIFDDQFSVERPDGSNFTLKIRSTKLEDSAMYFCASSEVQGKGYTFGSGTRLTVV.

This rearrangement joins TRBV15 to TRBJ1-1; tentative D call: TRBD1 (5 bases). The V end lost 0 bases, the J end lost 7 bases, and 12 bases lay between the germline ends. Germline CDR1 reads LNHNV; CDR2 reads YYDKDF (reference sequence). There are 14 residues in the CDR3. The CDR3 loop reads CATSRDLAGDEAFF. In nucleotides, the CDR3 is TGTGCCACCAGCAGAGATTTAGCGGGGGATGAAGCTTTCTTT.

The chain recombines TRBV2 with TRBJ2-2, with D uncertain. Trimming removed 3 bases from V and 4 bases from J, with 9 bases in between. The CDR3 loop spans 14 amino acids. Germline lookup yields CDR1 SNHLY and CDR2 FYNNEI. CDR3 in DNA: TGTGCCAGCAGTGATACTATGGTCACCGGGGAGCTGTTTTTT. It translates to CASSDTMVTGELFF.

The chain is built from TRBV5-4 and TRBJ2-3; D is uncertain. The V end lost 0 bases, the J end lost 0 bases, and 8 bases lay between the germline ends. There are 15 residues in the CDR3. Germline-derived CDR1 and CDR2 are SGHNT and YYREEE (reference sequence). The CDR3, as DNA: TGTGCCAGCAGCTTGGGCGGAACTAGCACAGATACGCAGTATTTT. Translated: CASSLGGTSTDTQYF.

This chain links TRBV11-3 with TRBJ1-1; D might be TRBD1 (6 bases). V shed 4 bases and J shed 1 base, with 22 bases lying between them. The germline V gene has CDR1 SGHNT and CDR2 YENEEA. CDR3 size: 18 residues. CDR3 amino acids: CASSSYKTYREGNTEAFF. CDR3 nucleotide sequence: TGTGCCAGCAGCTCCTACAAGACGTACAGGGAAGGGAACACTGAAGCTTTCTTT. The complete variable domain, with remaining parts taken from reference TRBV11-3 and TRBJ1-1, reads EAGVVQSPRYKIIEKKQPVAFWCNPISGHNTLYWYLQNLGQGPELLIRYENEEAVDDSQLPKDRFSAERLKGVDSTLKIQPAELGDSAVYLCASSSYKTYREGNTEAFFGQGTRLTVV.

V is TRBV5-1 and J is TRBJ1-2, with 8 bases lining up with TRBD1. J was trimmed by 8 bases and V by 5 bases; bases with no gene match: 2. There are 11 residues in the CDR3. CDR1 is SGHRS and CDR2 is YFSETQ in the germline V gene. The CDR3 loop reads CASSPGGGYTF. The CDR3 DNA sequence: TGCGCCAGCAGTCCAGGGGGCGGCTACACCTTC.

The genes are TRBV6-5 and TRBJ2-7; 9 bases are a match to TRBD1. CDR1 is MNHEY, CDR2 SVGAGI, per germline. CDR3 length: 13 residues. V dropped 7 bases and J dropped 2; count of bases not matched to a gene: 3. The chain's CDR3 is CASTRDRAYEQYF. The CDR3 DNA reads as TGTGCCAGCACTAGGGACAGGGCCTACGAGCAGTACTTC.

This chain joins TRBV5-1 and TRBJ2-3, with D maybe TRBD2 (6 bases). This CDR3 is 14 amino acids long. V shed 4 bases and J shed 1 base, with 10 bases lying between them. The V gene's germline CDR1 is SGHRS and CDR2 YFSETQ. The CDR3 DNA follows: TGCGCCAGCAGCGCCGGAGGGGGCACAGATACGCAGTATTTT. This codes for CASSAGGGTDTQYF.

V and J are TRBV29-1 and TRBJ2-1, with 9 nucleotides matching TRBD1. Germline V gives CDR1 SQVTM, CDR2 ANQGSEA. This CDR3 contains 17 residues. J was trimmed by 7 bases and V by 7 bases; bases with no gene match: 20. As DNA, the CDR3 is TGCAGCGCCAACGTGCAAGGCGGGACAGGGATTTCAAATGAGCAGTTCTTC. Its translation is CSANVQGGTGISNEQFF.

The chain uses TRBV5-1 and TRBJ1-6, with TRBD1 matching 7 bases. Germline V gives CDR1 SGHRS, CDR2 YFSETQ. The V gene end was trimmed by 4 bases and the J gene end by 5 bases; junction bases not matched to a gene: 3. The CDR3 length is 14 residues. CDR3 protein: CASSGGQDNSPLHF. CDR3 DNA: TGCGCCAGCAGCGGAGGACAGGATAATTCACCCCTCCACTTT.

The V and J genes are TRBV7-3 and TRBJ2-7; D might be TRBD1 (7 bases). The germline gives CDR1 SGHTA, CDR2 FQGTGA. CDR3 size: 16 residues. Deletions cut 5 bases from V and 2 bases from J, with 19 bases between. The CDR3 nucleotides are TGTGCCAGCAGCCTATCAGGGGGGAGGAATACCTACGAGCAGTACTTC. Encoded protein: CASSLSGGRNTYEQYF.

CDR3 nucleotide sequence: TGTGCCAGTAGTATTTCTAAGGGGGTTAATAATTCACCCCTCCACTTT. Translated: CASSISKGVNNSPLHF. The chain carries TRBV19 and TRBJ1-6; a weak D match, TRBD1 (6 bases). Germline V CDR1 and CDR2: LNHDA, SQIVND (reference sequence). This CDR3 region has 16 residues. The V and J ends lost 3 bases and 5 bases respectively, with 14 bases between them.

The V and J genes are TRBV11-2 and TRBJ1-3, with a weak D call TRBD1 (5 bases). The CDR3 is 14 amino acids. CDR1 SGHAT and CDR2 FQNNGV come from the germline V gene. V gave up 4 bases and J gave up 4 bases, with 11 bases separating them. CDR3 sequence: CASSSRTFGNTIYF. As DNA, the CDR3 is TGTGCCAGCAGCTCCAGGACATTCGGAAACACCATATATTTT.

This clone was detected a few times. The chain links TRBV2 to TRBJ1-3; D gene unclear. There are 14 residues in the CDR3. With 9 bases removed from V and 2 bases from J, the gap between germline ends came to 14 bases. CDR1 is SNHLY and CDR2 is FYNNEI in the germline V gene. The CDR3 is CASALGVAGNTIYF. The CDR3 DNA is TGTGCCAGTGCTTTGGGAGTCGCTGGAAACACCATATATTTT.

This sequence joins TRBV5-6 and TRBJ1-4; the D gene is possibly TRBD1 (5 bases). Trimming took off 0 bases at V and 7 bases at J, with 16 bases between the two ends. Germline V gives CDR1 SGHDT, CDR2 YYEEEE. The CDR3 sequence is 16 residues long. The CDR3 DNA is TGTGCCAGCAGCTTGGGGGGGACTCTTGCTGGTGAAAAACTGTTTTTT. It is translated as CASSLGGTLAGEKLFF.

The chain couples TRBV2 to TRBJ2-5; 12 bases align to TRBD2. CDR3 length: 15 amino acids. J was trimmed by 5 bases and V by 4 bases; bases with no gene match: 5. The V gene's germline CDR1 is SNHLY and CDR2 FYNNEI. The CDR3 protein is CASSAASGGAETQYF. The CDR3, as DNA: TGTGCCAGCAGTGCTGCTAGCGGGGGGGCTGAGACCCAGTACTTC.

This chain connects TRBV28 to TRBJ1-2; TRBD1 agrees at 12 bases. Trimming cost V 10 bases and J 1 base; bases outside gene matches: 10. The CDR3 covers 16 residues. Germline V lookup: CDR1 MDHEN, CDR2 SYDVKM. CDR3 DNA: TGTGCCACCAAGACGGGACAGGGGGCAGATAACTATGGCTACACCTTC. Translated: CATKTGQGADNYGYTF.

V usage is TRBV30 and J usage is TRBJ1-6, with D maybe TRBD1 (6 bases). Germline values: CDR1 GTSNPN, CDR2 SVGIG (reference sequence). V was trimmed by 4 bases and J by 8 bases, leaving 9 bases between them. CDR3 length equals 12 residues. The CDR3 loop reads CAWTPGDSPLHF. The CDR3 nucleotides are TGTGCCTGGACACCAGGGGATTCACCCCTCCACTTT.

The chain is built from TRBV7-9 and TRBJ2-7; unclear D gene. The germline V and J ends were trimmed by 5 bases and 3 bases, with 11 bases remaining between them. The CDR3 sequence is 13 residues long. Germline V gene data show CDR1 as SEHNR and CDR2 as FQNEAQ (reference sequence). CDR3 region: CASSPSRGYEQYF. The CDR3 bases are TGTGCCAGCAGCCCCTCGCGTGGCTACGAGCAGTACTTC.

V is TRBV7-9 and J is TRBJ2-2, with 9 bases matching TRBD1. Per germline, CDR1 SEHNR and CDR2 FQNEAQ (reference sequence). Trimming at V came to 3 bases and at J to 5 bases, leaving 4 bases not matched to a gene. The CDR3 is 15 residues long. CDR3 region: CASSLGQGRTGELFF. The CDR3 DNA is TGTGCCAGCAGCTTGGGACAGGGCCGGACCGGGGAGCTGTTTTTT. The full variable domain, with the rest looked up from reference TRBV7-9 and TRBJ2-2, is DTGVSQNPRHKITKRGQNVTFRCDPISEHNRLYWYRQTLGQGPEFLTYFQNEAQLEKSRLLSDRFSAERPKGSFSTLEIQRTEQGDSAMYLCASSLGQGRTGELFFGEGSRLTVL.

The V and J genes are TRBV4-3 and TRBJ2-1, with D tentatively TRBD1 (6 bases). The V and J ends lost 1 base and 9 bases respectively, with 7 bases between them. This CDR3 region has 12 residues. Germline assignment: CDR1 LGHNA and CDR2 YSLEER. The CDR3 loop reads CASSQVRGEQFF. In nucleotides, the CDR3 is TGCGCCAGCAGCCAAGTCAGGGGTGAGCAGTTCTTC.